The sequence of this TCR beta chain was determined in a study of monozygotic twins with inflammatory bowel disease. Study-wide results and caveats: No detectable difference in repertoire similarity separated concordant from discordant twins, possibly as a result of limited power.

After re-calling the 5' RACE reads, TCRdb lists one entry per CDR3 protein, DNA absent. This table lists 110,000 to 150,000 distinct CDR3 sequences. A remark on this clonotype: Its target is not known.

CDR3 length: 14 amino acids. CDR1 is SGHRS and CDR2 is YFSETQ in the germline V gene. The receptor comes from a human donor with ulcerative colitis or Crohn's disease, or a healthy co-twin of an affected twin (not recorded which). Input material: blood. The rearrangement links TRBV5-1 to TRBJ1-2; the D call from TCRdb, TRBD1, cannot be confirmed without DNA. The CDR3: CASSLRGEKDGYTF.